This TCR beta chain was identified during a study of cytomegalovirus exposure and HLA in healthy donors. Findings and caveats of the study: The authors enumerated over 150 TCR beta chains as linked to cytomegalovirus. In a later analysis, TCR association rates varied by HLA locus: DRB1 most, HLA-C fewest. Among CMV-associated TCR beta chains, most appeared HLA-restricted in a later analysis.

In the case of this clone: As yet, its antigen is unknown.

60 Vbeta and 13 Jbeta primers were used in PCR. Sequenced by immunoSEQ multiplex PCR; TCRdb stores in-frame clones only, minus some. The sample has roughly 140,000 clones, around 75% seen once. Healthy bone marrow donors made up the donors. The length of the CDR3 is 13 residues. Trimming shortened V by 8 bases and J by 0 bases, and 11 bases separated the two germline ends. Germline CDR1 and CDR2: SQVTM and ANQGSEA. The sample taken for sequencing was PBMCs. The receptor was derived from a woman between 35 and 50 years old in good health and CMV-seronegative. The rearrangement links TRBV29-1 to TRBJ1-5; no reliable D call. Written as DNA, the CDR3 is TGCAGCTGCGCGGGGAATAGCAATCAGCCCCAGCATTTT. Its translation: CSCAGNSNQPQHF.